Following are 24 T cell receptor beta chains from one sample sequenced in a study of PD-L1 blockade in urothelial cancer. TCRdb keeps only in-frame clones here, not all; method: immunoSEQ multiplex PCR. The sample carries about 84,000 clones, about 80% recorded once. This specimen consisted of PBMCs, obtained around atezolizumab (anti-PD-L1) treatment. These receptors came from a man aged 70 or older with urothelial cancer.

The chain joins TRBV18 to TRBJ1-1, with 7 bases matching TRBD1. Losses at the gene ends were 3 bases for V and 6 bases for J; bases not matched to a gene: 7. Germline V CDR1 and CDR2: KGHSH, LQKENI. This CDR3 has 14 residues. The CDR3 DNA reads as TGTGCCAGCTCACCCTCAAGGGGGCGGCCTGAAGCTTTCTTT. It is translated as CASSPSRGRPEAFF.

The rearrangement uses TRBV10-3 and TRBJ2-5, with D unclear. Trimming stripped 7 bases from V and 2 bases from J, with 11 bases between. The CDR3 is made up of 13 amino acids. Looked up from germline, CDR1 is ENHRY and CDR2 is SYGVKD. The CDR3 protein is CAIKTAEQETQYF. CDR3 sequence (DNA): TGTGCCATCAAAACAGCAGAACAAGAGACCCAGTACTTC.

V and J are TRBV18 and TRBJ2-1; possible D gene TRBD2, 6 bases. This CDR3 region has 16 residues. Trimming removed 3 bases at V and 7 bases at J, with 19 bases between. Germline V CDR1 and CDR2: KGHSH, LQKENI. CDR3 sequence (DNA): TGTGCCAGCTCACCTTCCCTTCCGGAGGGCCGGAATGAGCAGTTCTTC. Its protein product is CASSPSLPEGRNEQFF.

The rearrangement links TRBV5-8 to TRBJ1-2; 10 bases agree with TRBD1. Germline V CDR1 and CDR2: SGHTS, YDEGEE. The V segment lost 4 bases and the J segment 3 bases; nucleotides outside the gene matches: 9. The length of the CDR3 is 16 residues. CDR3 DNA sequence: TGTGCCAGCAGCAGACCGACAGGGGGCTTTGACTATGGCTACACCTTC. Amino acids: CASSRPTGGFDYGYTF.

The rearrangement links TRBV19 to TRBJ1-2, with D maybe TRBD1 (6 bases). V was cut by 0 bases and J by 7 bases, with 21 bases left in between. Germline V gene sequence: CDR1 LNHDA, CDR2 SQIVND (reference sequence). The CDR3 length is 17 residues. CDR3 nucleotides: TGTGCCAGTAGTATAGATCCGGCACAGCCCAGAGGGGGTGGCTACACCTTC. It yields the protein CASSIDPAQPRGGGYTF.

This chain joins TRBV7-3 and TRBJ1-1; 10 positions agree with TRBD1. CDR1 and CDR2 (germline): SGHTA, FQGTGA. The CDR3 loop spans 15 amino acids. The V gene end was trimmed by 4 bases and the J gene end by 7 bases; junction bases not matched to a gene: 9. The CDR3 coding sequence is TGTGCCAGCAGCTCTTCGGGGGACAGGGGAGGTGAAGCTTTCTTT. Translating gives CASSSSGDRGGEAFF.

This chain connects TRBV2 to TRBJ2-5, with TRBD2 matching over 7 bases. Looked up from germline, CDR1 is SNHLY and CDR2 is FYNNEI. V shed 0 bases, J shed 5 bases, and the junction held 0 bases outside the gene matches. This CDR3 has 13 amino acids. The CDR3 region is CASSEARGETQYF. The DNA for the CDR3 is TGTGCCAGCAGTGAAGCGCGGGGGGAGACCCAGTACTTC.

This clone was found once. J is TRBJ1-2 and V is TRBV9, with D possibly being TRBD1 (5 bases). Per the germline V gene, CDR1 is SGDLS and CDR2 is YYNGEE. The CDR3 sequence is 14 residues long. Trimming took off 2 bases at V and 4 bases at J, with 12 bases between the two ends. This CDR3 is CASSVSQGGYGYTF. Here the CDR3 DNA reads TGTGCCAGCAGCGTGTCGCAGGGTGGCTATGGCTACACCTTC.

The rearrangement uses TRBV7-2 and TRBJ2-5; a weak D match, TRBD2 (6 bases). The ends were cut back, 4 bases at V and 5 bases at J, with 11 bases in the middle. Looked up from germline, CDR1 is SGHTA and CDR2 is FQGNSA. This CDR3 has 13 amino acids. As DNA, the CDR3 is TGTGCCAGCAGCTGGACGGCGGGGGAGACCCAGTACTTC. Residues: CASSWTAGETQYF.

The chain has TRBV4-1 and TRBJ2-1, with 8 bases matching TRBD1. Trimming took 4 bases from V and 2 from J; bases not matched to a gene: 4. The CDR3 contains 15 residues. The germline gives CDR1 MGHRA, CDR2 YSYEKL. The CDR3: CASSREDRAYNEQFF. The CDR3 region has the DNA TGCGCCAGCAGCCGGGAGGACAGGGCCTACAATGAGCAGTTCTTC.

This clone has more than one count but fewer than ten. This chain connects TRBV18 to TRBJ1-2; a possible D gene is TRBD1 (6 bases). Germline-derived CDR1 and CDR2 are KGHSH and LQKENI. There are 14 residues in the CDR3. Trimming cost V 3 bases and J 5 bases, with 13 bases left between them. CDR3 bases: TGTGCCAGCTCACCCCGGACAGATGAATATGGCTACACCTTC. This codes for CASSPRTDEYGYTF.

The chain carries TRBV6-5 and TRBJ2-7, with 7 bases matching TRBD1. The CDR3 covers 14 residues. The ends lost 4 bases at V and 7 bases at J; junction bases unmatched: 10. From germline, CDR1 is MNHEY and CDR2 SVGAGI. The DNA for the CDR3 is TGTGCCAGCAGTTTGGACAGGACAATCGGAGAGCAGTACTTC. Its protein is CASSLDRTIGEQYF.

The V gene is TRBV11-3, the J gene TRBJ2-3, with 8 bases matching TRBD2. This CDR3 is built from 16 residues. V gave up 5 bases and J gave up 8 bases; unmatched junction bases: 15. Germline CDR1 reads SGHNT; CDR2 reads YENEEA. CDR3 sequence reads: CASSGPDREGLGTQYF. The CDR3 nucleotides are TGTGCCAGCAGCGGACCGGATCGGGAGGGCCTTGGTACGCAGTATTTT.

A few counts support this clone. The rearrangement links TRBV10-1 to TRBJ2-2, with 12 bases aligning to TRBD2. Germline CDR1 reads WNHNN; CDR2 reads SYGVQD (reference sequence). V gave up 0 bases and J gave up 0 bases; unmatched junction bases: 2. The CDR3 is 18 amino acids. The CDR3 sequence: CASSESGLAGTNTGELFF. DNA for the CDR3: TGCGCCAGCAGTGAGTCCGGACTAGCGGGGACGAACACCGGGGAGCTGTTTTTT.

The chain couples TRBV4-2 to TRBJ1-5; unclear D gene. CDR1 and CDR2 from the germline V gene are LGHNA and YNFKEQ. The CDR3 runs to 14 residues. V was cut by 1 base and J by 3 bases, with 7 bases left in between. The CDR3 protein is CASSQGTHNQPQHF. CDR3 DNA: TGTGCCAGCAGCCAAGGCACTCACAATCAGCCCCAGCATTTT.

The chain couples TRBV2 to TRBJ2-1; 8 nucleotides agree with TRBD1. V shed 4 bases, J shed 6 bases, and the junction held 8 bases outside the gene matches. Germline V CDR1 and CDR2: SNHLY, FYNNEI. The CDR3 sequence is 15 residues long. The CDR3 DNA sequence: TGTGCCAGCAGTGTAGACGGACAGGGAGGCAATGAGCAGTTCTTC. It encodes CASSVDGQGGNEQFF.

The rearrangement links TRBV11-2 to TRBJ2-7, with D possibly TRBD1 on 6 matching bases. CDR3 length: 15 residues. The V gene lost 3 bases and the J gene lost 2 bases, with 14 bases spanning the gap. Germline V gene sequence: CDR1 SGHAT, CDR2 FQNNGV. In nucleotides, the CDR3 is TGTGCCAGCAGCTTCAACAGGGAGACGGCCTACGAGCAGTACTTC. It specifies CASSFNRETAYEQYF.

The chain combines TRBV5-1 with TRBJ2-7, with 7 bases aligning to TRBD2. Germline CDR1 is SGHRS and CDR2 is YFSETQ. The CDR3 sequence is 15 residues long. Trimming took 4 bases from V and 3 from J; bases not matched to a gene: 10. CDR3 coding DNA: TGCGCCAGCAGCCTATATGGGGGGGGTTTCTACGAGCAGTACTTC. It yields the protein CASSLYGGGFYEQYF. The full variable domain, its missing parts supplied by reference TRBV5-1 and TRBJ2-7, is KAGVTQTPRYLIKTRGQQVTLSCSPISGHRSVSWYQQTPGQGLQFLFEYFSETQRNKGNFPGRFSGRQFSNSRSEMNVSTLELGDSALYLCASSLYGGGFYEQYFGPGTRLTVT.

J is TRBJ2-5 and V is TRBV6-6, with 8 bases aligning to TRBD2. CDR1 and CDR2 from the germline V gene are MNHNY and SVGAGI (reference sequence). J gave up 5 bases and V 9 bases, and 11 bases lay outside the gene matches. The CDR3 contains 14 residues. The CDR3 region has the DNA TGTGCCAGTTATGCCGGGGGGGGACGGGAGACCCAGTACTTC. Protein sequence: CASYAGGGRETQYF.

The chain couples TRBV6-5 to TRBJ2-7; 13 positions match TRBD2. After removal of 4 bases from V and 7 bases from J, the junction contained 10 bases not matched to a gene. CDR3 length: 16 residues. Germline lookup yields CDR1 MNHEY and CDR2 SVGAGI. DNA for the CDR3: TGTGCCAGCAGTTCCACCGGACTAGCGGGAGTGGGGGAGCAGTACTTC. The encoded protein is CASSSTGLAGVGEQYF.

The V gene is TRBV27, the J gene TRBJ2-7; 11 nucleotides match TRBD2. Germline V gives CDR1 MNHEY, CDR2 SMNVEV (reference sequence). The CDR3 is 17 residues long. V gave up 1 base and J gave up 0 bases; unmatched junction bases: 5. Written as DNA, the CDR3 is TGTGCCAGCAGTTTATTAGTAGCGGGGGGGCACTCCTACGAGCAGTACTTC. Its translation is CASSLLVAGGHSYEQYF.

V usage is TRBV5-1 and J usage is TRBJ2-2; TRBD2 aligns across 8 bases. The CDR3 spans 16 residues. Per the germline V gene, CDR1 is SGHRS and CDR2 is YFSETQ. V shed 1 base and J 2 bases; nucleotides not matched to a gene: 4. The CDR3 DNA sequence: TGCGCCAGCAGCTTGAACAGCGGGGGAAACACCGGGGAGCTGTTTTTT. Amino acid sequence: CASSLNSGGNTGELFF. Full variable domain (outside the CDR3, taken from reference TRBV5-1 and TRBJ2-2): KAGVTQTPRYLIKTRGQQVTLSCSPISGHRSVSWYQQTPGQGLQFLFEYFSETQRNKGNFPGRFSGRQFSNSRSEMNVSTLELGDSALYLCASSLNSGGNTGELFFGEGSRLTVL.

The CDR3 DNA reads TGTGCGGCCGGGGAACACCATGGTACGCAGTATTTT. Translating it yields CAAGEHHGTQYF. The rearrangement uses TRBV11-2 and TRBJ2-3; D may be TRBD2 (5 bases). In germline, CDR1 is SGHAT, CDR2 FQNNGV. The CDR3 is made up of 12 amino acids.

The rearrangement links TRBV5-1 to TRBJ2-7; unclear D gene. V lost 0 bases and J 3 bases, leaving 13 bases between the germline ends. Germline values: CDR1 SGHRS, CDR2 YFSETQ. The CDR3 contains 15 residues. The CDR3, as DNA: TGCGCCAGCAGCTTGGGGGCAGGTGCAGGCTACGAGCAGTACTTC. It yields the protein CASSLGAGAGYEQYF.